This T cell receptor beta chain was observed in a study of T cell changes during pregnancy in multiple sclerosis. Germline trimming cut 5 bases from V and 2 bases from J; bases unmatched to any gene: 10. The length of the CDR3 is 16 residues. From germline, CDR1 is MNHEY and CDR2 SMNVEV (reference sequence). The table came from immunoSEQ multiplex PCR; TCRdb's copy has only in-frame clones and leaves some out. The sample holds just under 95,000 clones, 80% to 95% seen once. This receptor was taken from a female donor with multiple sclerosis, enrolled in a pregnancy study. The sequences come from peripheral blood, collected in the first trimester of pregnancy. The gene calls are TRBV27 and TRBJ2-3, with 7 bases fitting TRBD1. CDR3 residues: CASSTWGQGDTDTQYF. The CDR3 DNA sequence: TGTGCCAGCAGTACATGGGGGCAGGGGGACACAGATACGCAGTATTTT.